This TCR beta chain was recovered during a study of CD49a tissue-resident CD8 T cells in human skin (dated by TCRdb to about 2017). The study in broad terms: Subsets of tissue-resident memory CD8+ T cells in human skin, defined by their expression of CD49a, CD69 and CD103, were what the study examined.

Notes on this clone: Its antigen is unknown. Base qualities are missing; no much larger clone stands one base away.

Libraries were made using the immunoSEQ multiplex PCR assay. Turning to the authors' computational methods: Frequencies of TCR V beta family usage were compared among the sorted CD8+ T cell populations from blood, dermis and epidermis. The clones in this table, taken by TCRdb from immuneACCESS, are in-frame only. Not every clone is retained; where verified, under half of the shortfall comes from an unresolved V gene, and the cause of the rest is unknown. For V, J and clone size, that table is used; D and trimming come from the DNA. The sample table lists 1,000 to 1,500 clones, about four fifths of them with a count of one. About 9.7% of the sample comes from the top ten. In sorted CD8+ T cells obtained from the blood, dermis and epidermis of 5 or 6 healthy donors, TCR beta CDR3 regions were analysed. Both blood and skin samples were provided by each TCR-sequenced donor, and all TCR-sequenced donors were healthy individuals. Sorting was used to isolate CD8+ T cell populations prior to TCR beta sequencing. Before T cells were analysed, skin was separated into dermal and epidermal compartments.

The sample was CD103- CD8+ T cells sorted from skin dermis. The TCR originated in a human donor in good health.

The DNA sequence is given as TGTGGAGCTGGGGCAGTAGGAGATACGCAGTATTTT. Translation gives CGAGAVGDTQYF. The sequence joins TRBV7-9 to TRBJ2-3; TRBD1 is possibly the D segment (5 matching bases). Via the germline V gene (reference sequence), CDR1 is SEHNR and CDR2 FQNEAQ. The CDR3 covers 12 residues, taking in both the cysteine and the phenylalanine. The read is trimmed to its CDR3 DNA, 36 bases read in frame from base 1. Outside the CDR3, residues come from the reference TRBV7-9 and TRBJ2-3 proteins, so the full variable domain is: DTGVSQNPRHKITKRGQNVTFRCDPISEHNRLYWYRQTLGQGPEFLTYFQNEAQLEKSRLLSDRFSAERPKGSFSTLEIQRTEQGDSAMYLCGAGAVGDTQYFGPGTRLTVL.